The 2 T cell receptor beta chains reported below all come from one sample, sequenced in a study of siplizumab effects on memory and regulatory T cells. Sequencing was performed with immunoSEQ multiplex PCR; in TCRdb, only in-frame clones are kept and a portion is missing. The sample includes more than 85,000 clones, 94% seen only once; the top ten take roughly 0.6%. The specimen was Tregs sorted from blood. All receptors come from a human donor in good health.

The chain employs TRBV20-1 and TRBJ1-1; no definite D call. This CDR3 has 11 amino acids. The germline V gene encodes CDR1 DFQATT and CDR2 SNEGSKA (reference sequence). V lost 5 bases and J lost 10, with 14 bases in between. The CDR3 loop reads CSALGGLGAFF. The CDR3 DNA reads TGCAGTGCTTTGGGAGGTTTGGGAGCTTTCTTT.

The chain couples TRBV9 to TRBJ2-5; a possible D gene is TRBD1 (7 bases). Trimming took 3 bases from V and 4 from J, leaving 16 bases between them. Germline-derived CDR1 and CDR2 are SGDLS and YYNGEE. This CDR3 contains 15 residues. The CDR3 coding sequence is TGTGCCAGCAGCGCCCCCGGCGGGACAGTAGAGACCCAGTACTTC. Encoded protein: CASSAPGGTVETQYF. Filled out from reference TRBV9 and TRBJ2-5, the complete variable domain reads DSGVTQTPKHLITATGQRVTLRCSPRSGDLSVYWYQQSLDQGLQFLIQYYNGEERAKGNILERFSAQQFPDLHSELNLSSLELGDSALYFCASSAPGGTVETQYFGPGTRLLVL.